This is a list of T cell receptor beta chains from one sample in a study of beta chain features in type 1 diabetes. TCRdb's table, derived via immunoSEQ multiplex PCR, lists solely in-frame clones and lacks some. Here the sample spans 150,000 to 200,000 clones, 6.5% to 10% being singletons. What was sequenced was central memory CD4+ T cells from blood. Every receptor here comes from a woman aged 18-30 years with type 1 diabetes. The CDR3 runs from the conserved cysteine through the conserved F or W. The D gene is left open where the match is weak. Clone size is stated in some rows and not others, as once, few, many or a class when expanded.

d_call j_call clone_size v_call cdr3_aa cdr3_nt
TRBD1 TRBJ1-5 - TRBV29-1 CSAVGQGGQPQHF TGCAGCGCAGTGGGACAGGGCGGTCAGCCCCAGCATTTT
- TRBJ2-3 few TRBV7-2 CASSLRWADTQYF TGTGCCAGCAGCTTGAGGTGGGCAGATACGCAGTATTTT
- TRBJ1-4 - TRBV28 CASIGTGEKLFF TGTGCCAGCATCGGAACAGGTGAAAAACTGTTTTTT
- TRBJ1-5 few TRBV7-9 CATARGYDQPQHF TGTGCCACCGCCCGGGGGTATGATCAGCCCCAGCATTTT
- TRBJ2-7 - TRBV7-9 CASSSMGASYEQYF TGTGCCAGCAGCTCAATGGGAGCTTCCTACGAGCAGTACTTC
- TRBJ1-5 few TRBV7-2 CASSPLPNQPQHF TGTGCCAGCAGCCCGCTACCCAATCAGCCCCAGCATTTT
TRBD1 TRBJ2-2 few TRBV7-9 CASSFTGVNTGELFF TGTGCCAGCAGTTTTACAGGGGTGAACACCGGGGAGCTGTTTTTT
- TRBJ1-1 - TRBV5-1 CASSLGGMGTEAFF TGCGCCAGCAGCTTGGGCGGGATGGGCACTGAAGCTTTCTTT
TRBD2 TRBJ2-3 few TRBV7-2 CASSPLSGGATDTQYF TGTGCCAGCAGCCCTCTTAGCGGGGGGGCCACAGATACGCAGTATTTT
- TRBJ1-1 - TRBV11-2 CASSFPLTEAFF TGTGCCAGCAGCTTCCCGTTGACTGAAGCTTTCTTT
TRBD1 TRBJ1-4 few TRBV5-6 CASSHPGQGYEKLFF TGTGCCAGCAGCCACCCGGGACAGGGGTATGAAAAACTGTTTTTT
TRBD1 TRBJ1-1 - TRBV29-1 CSVVTRSQGGLDTEAFF TGCAGCGTTGTAACACGGAGCCAAGGGGGCTTGGACACTGAAGCTTTCTTT
TRBD1 TRBJ1-5 - TRBV18 CASSPTGVAQNQPQHF TGTGCCAGCTCACCCACAGGGGTGGCTCAAAATCAGCCCCAGCATTTT
- TRBJ2-2 many TRBV4-3 CASSQEEGLPGELFF TGCGCCAGCAGCCAAGAGGAGGGACTCCCCGGGGAGCTGTTTTTT
- TRBJ1-1 - TRBV10-3 CAISGTTEEAFF TGTGCCATCAGTGGGACAACAGAGGAAGCTTTCTTT
- TRBJ2-7 few TRBV7-8 CASSLAPGSSYEQYF TGTGCCAGCAGCTTAGCCCCAGGAAGCTCCTACGAGCAGTACTTC
TRBD2 TRBJ2-1 - TRBV4-2 CASSFMATSGSIDEQFF TGTGCCAGCAGCTTCATGGCGACTAGCGGGAGCATCGATGAGCAGTTCTTC
TRBD2 TRBJ2-3 - TRBV2 CASALAGIGDTQYF TGTGCCAGCGCCTTAGCGGGAATTGGAGATACGCAGTATTTT
TRBD1 TRBJ2-5 few TRBV15 CATSRDTGGQETQYF TGTGCCACCAGCAGAGATACAGGGGGGCAGGAGACCCAGTACTTC
TRBD2 TRBJ2-3 - TRBV6-1 CASSEVVAGGPKDTQYF TGTGCCAGCAGTGAAGTTGTAGCGGGGGGGCCTAAAGATACGCAGTATTTT
- TRBJ2-7 few TRBV7-2 CASREGGYEQYF TGTGCCAGCAGGGAAGGGGGCTACGAGCAGTACTTC